One sample yielded the 17 T cell receptor beta chains listed below, sequenced in a study of Graves' ophthalmopathy and Graves' hyperthyroidism (dated by TCRdb to the late 2010s). These reads were obtained on an Illumina HiSeq 2000. For repertoire sequencing, the TCR beta CDR3 regions were amplified from RNA transcripts. The first round was an RT-PCR using HTBI primers with the Qiagen OneStep RT-PCR kit, and this first round was followed by a second-round multiplex PCR, then size selection and purification. TCRdb reran the public reads through fastp at Q25 and MiXCR, keeping productive beta chains. Each CDR3 protein appears once, grouped with its most common genes and DNA. This sample gives about 400,000 distinct CDR3 sequences in total; about 16% of them show up just once. Jointly, the top ten make up roughly 1.4% of the sample. The sequenced sample was peripheral blood. These receptors originate from a woman aged 18 to 35 with Graves' ophthalmopathy. Donor details come from another sample of the same person, matched by shared clones.

The chain's CDR3 is CASSYSSGNHEQYF. For the CDR3, the DNA is TGTGCCAGCAGTTACTCGTCCGGGAACCACGAGCAGTACTTC. The chain carries TRBV6-5 and TRBJ2-7; possible D gene TRBD2, 5 bases. V shed 0 bases and J shed 5 bases, with 11 bases lying between them. CDR1 is MNHEY and CDR2 is SVGAGI in the germline V gene. CDR3 length: 14 amino acids.

This clonotype was seen ten or more times. The chain couples TRBV5-1 to TRBJ1-1, with D tentatively TRBD1 (5 bases). The germline CDR1 and CDR2 sequences are SGHRS and YFSETQ. The V and J ends lost 4 bases and 4 bases respectively, with 14 bases between them. This CDR3 region has 14 residues. The chain's CDR3 is CASSPEGGATEAFF. In nucleotides, the CDR3 is TGCGCCAGCAGCCCTGAGGGAGGGGCCACTGAAGCTTTCTTT.

This clonotype came up many times. The genes are TRBV4-3 and TRBJ2-5; D assignment may be TRBD1 or TRBD2 (6 bases each). Deletions cut 1 base from V and 5 bases from J, with 17 bases between. In germline, CDR1 is LGHNA, CDR2 YSLEER. The CDR3 runs to 16 residues. The CDR3 here is CASSQGGGRFGETQYF. CDR3 bases: TGCGCCAGCAGCCAAGGAGGGGGGCGCTTCGGGGAGACCCAGTACTTC.

This clonotype was detected many times. The chain couples TRBV6-1 to TRBJ1-1; D is unresolved. The CDR3 consists of 14 residues. Germline V gene data show CDR1 as MNHNS and CDR2 as SASEGT. Trimming removed 5 bases at V and 1 base at J, with 11 bases between. The CDR3 spells CASSQDKANTEAFF. In DNA, the CDR3 is TGTGCCAGCAGTCAAGACAAGGCGAACACTGAAGCTTTCTTT.

This clonotype has ten or more counts. The V gene is TRBV12-3 or TRBV12-4, the J gene TRBJ2-7, with 10 positions matching TRBD1. The CDR3 runs to 15 residues. V was clipped by 2 bases and J by 1 base; unmatched bases: 2. In DNA form, the CDR3 reads TGTGCCAGCAGTTTACGGACAGGGGGGTCCTACGAGCAGTACTTC. Encoded protein: CASSLRTGGSYEQYF.

This clonotype was counted ten times or more. V usage is TRBV7-2 and J usage is TRBJ1-6; D possibly corresponds to TRBD1 (6 bases). This CDR3 has 17 amino acids. Germline CDR1 is SGHTA and CDR2 is FQGNSA. With 5 bases removed from V and 8 bases from J, the gap between germline ends came to 22 bases. CDR3 nucleotides: TGTGCCAGCAGCCGCCTTCCGGGCCCCAGGGGAGATTCACCCCTCCACTTT. Its translation is CASSRLPGPRGDSPLHF.

This clonotype has ten or more counts. The chain couples TRBV7-3 to TRBJ1-1; D unclear. Between the trimmed V and J ends, which lost 0 bases and 3 bases, there was a span of 8 bases. CDR3 size: 14 residues. Germline CDR1 SGHTA, CDR2 FQGTGA. The CDR3 coding sequence is TGTGCCAGCAGCTTAACCGTGCAGGACACTGAAGCTTTCTTT. The encoded protein is CASSLTVQDTEAFF.

This clonotype was counted ten times or more. V and J are TRBV20-1 and TRBJ1-3; D gene ambiguous. Germline CDR1 and CDR2: DFQATT and SNEGSKA (reference sequence). The V end was cut by 4 bases, the J end by 0 bases, with 10 bases between. The CDR3 spans 14 residues. CDR3 protein: CSAMERSSGNTIYF. CDR3 coding DNA: TGCAGTGCTATGGAAAGGAGCTCTGGAAACACCATATATTTT.

This clonotype was counted many times. The gene calls are TRBV6-5 and TRBJ2-7; 9 bases align to TRBD1. The germline V gene has CDR1 MNHEY and CDR2 SVGAGI. V shed 8 bases and J 3 bases; nucleotides not matched to a gene: 5. This CDR3 comprises 13 residues. CDR3 loop: CASSDRGLYEQYF. The CDR3 bases are TGTGCCAGCTCGGACAGGGGCCTCTACGAGCAGTACTTC.

Many counts were recorded for this clonotype. The chain joins TRBV6-2 or TRBV6-3 to TRBJ2-7; tentative D call: TRBD1 (5 bases). The germline V gene encodes CDR1 MNHEY and CDR2 SVGEGT. The V gene lost 6 bases and the J gene lost 6 bases, with 15 bases spanning the gap. CDR3 size: 13 residues. CDR3 DNA: TGTGCCAGCAGAGGTACAGGATTCCCCGAGCAGTACTTC. It codes for CASRGTGFPEQYF.

In its sample, this clonotype was seen many times. The CDR3 here is CSASDRGELLMNTEAFF. The CDR3 DNA reads as TGCAGTGCTAGTGACCGCGGCGAGCTCCTCATGAACACTGAAGCTTTCTTT. V and J are TRBV20-1 and TRBJ1-1, with D unresolved. The CDR3 contains 17 residues. Deletions cut 3 bases from V and 0 bases from J, with 20 bases between. Per germline, CDR1 DFQATT and CDR2 SNEGSKA (reference sequence).

This clonotype was picked up many times. V gene TRBV11-2 combines with J gene TRBJ1-6; the D is unclear. In germline, CDR1 is SGHAT, CDR2 FQNNGV. The CDR3 runs to 15 residues. Between the trimmed V and J ends, which lost 1 base and 3 bases, there was a span of 7 bases. CDR3: CASSLVASYNSPLHF. In DNA, the CDR3 is TGTGCCAGCAGCTTAGTAGCCAGCTATAATTCACCCCTCCACTTT.

V usage is TRBV6-5 and J usage is TRBJ1-2; D call uncertain. From germline, CDR1 is MNHEY and CDR2 SVGAGI. The CDR3 has 12 residues. V lost 7 bases and J 3 bases, leaving 9 bases between the germline ends. The DNA of the CDR3 is TGTGCCAGCACTTCAGCCTACTATGGCTACACCTTC. This codes for CASTSAYYGYTF.

This clonotype occurred many times. The J gene is TRBJ1-3, the V gene TRBV12-3 or TRBV12-4; 10 bases agree with TRBD1. The V and J ends lost 8 bases and 0 bases, in that order; junction bases with no gene match: 13. The CDR3 is made up of 18 amino acids. CDR3 loop: CASGLRDRGPYSGNTIYF. CDR3 in DNA: TGTGCCAGCGGACTCCGGGACAGGGGTCCTTACTCTGGAAACACCATATATTTT.

This clonotype was seen many times. CDR3 sequence: CASSKTTGGHPEAFF. CDR3 DNA sequence: TGTGCCAGCAGTAAAACGACAGGGGGCCATCCTGAAGCTTTCTTT. The gene calls are TRBV12-3 or TRBV12-4 and TRBJ1-1; 10 bases align to TRBD1. Losses at the gene ends were 5 bases for V and 6 bases for J; bases not matched to a gene: 9. The CDR3 covers 15 residues.

The chain has TRBV2 and TRBJ2-7; D gene ambiguous. Trimming removed 5 bases at V and 3 bases at J, with 14 bases between. CDR3 size: 14 residues. Looked up from germline, CDR1 is SNHLY and CDR2 is FYNNEI. The CDR3 sequence is CASSSPHAFYEQYF. CDR3 DNA: TGTGCCAGCAGTTCCCCCCACGCCTTCTACGAGCAGTACTTC.

This clonotype showed up many times. The rearrangement uses TRBV28 and TRBJ1-5; D may be TRBD1 (5 bases). Per the germline V gene, CDR1 is MDHEN and CDR2 is SYDVKM. The ends were cut back, 3 bases at V and 3 bases at J, with 18 bases in the middle. This CDR3 comprises 17 residues. CDR3 protein: CASSFLDRAVNNQPQHF. In DNA form, the CDR3 reads TGTGCCAGCAGTTTCCTCGACAGAGCAGTTAACAATCAGCCCCAGCATTTT.